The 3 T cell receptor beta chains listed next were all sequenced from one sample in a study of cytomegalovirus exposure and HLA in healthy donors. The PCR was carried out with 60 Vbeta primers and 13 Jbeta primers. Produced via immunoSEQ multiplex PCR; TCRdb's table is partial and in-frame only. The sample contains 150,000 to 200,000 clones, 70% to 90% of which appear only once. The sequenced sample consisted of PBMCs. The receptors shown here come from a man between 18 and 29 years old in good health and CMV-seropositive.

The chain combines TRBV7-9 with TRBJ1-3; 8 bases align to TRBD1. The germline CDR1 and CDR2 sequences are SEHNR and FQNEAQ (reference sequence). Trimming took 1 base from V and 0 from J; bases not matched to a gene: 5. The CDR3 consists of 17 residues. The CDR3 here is CASSLGDRSYSGNTIYF. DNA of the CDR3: TGTGCCAGCAGCTTAGGGGACAGGTCTTACTCTGGAAACACCATATATTTT.

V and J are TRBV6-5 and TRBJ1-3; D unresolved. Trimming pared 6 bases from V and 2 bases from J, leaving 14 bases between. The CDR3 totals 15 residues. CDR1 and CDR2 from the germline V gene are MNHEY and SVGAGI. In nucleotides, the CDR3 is TGTGCCAGCAGACTGGGAGGTCGAACTGGAAACACCATATATTTT. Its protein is CASRLGGRTGNTIYF.

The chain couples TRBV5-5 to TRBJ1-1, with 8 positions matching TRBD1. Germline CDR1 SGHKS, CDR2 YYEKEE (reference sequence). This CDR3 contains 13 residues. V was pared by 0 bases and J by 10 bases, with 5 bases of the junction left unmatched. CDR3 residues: CASSLGQGAGAFF. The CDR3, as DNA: TGTGCCAGCAGCTTGGGGCAGGGGGCTGGAGCTTTCTTT.